This T cell receptor beta chain comes out of a study of cytomegalovirus exposure and HLA in healthy donors. Germline values: CDR1 MNHEY, CDR2 SVGAGI. V gave up 11 bases and J gave up 2 bases, with 12 bases separating them. This CDR3 contains 12 residues. Method: immunoSEQ multiplex PCR; TCRdb's copy keeps in-frame clones and lacks some. The sample lists roughly 250,000 clones; 87% were seen once. Material: PBMCs. The receptor comes from a man aged 18 to 30 in good health and CMV-seronegative. This chain joins TRBV6-5 and TRBJ1-1, with a weak D call TRBD1 (5 bases). The CDR3 loop reads CAARDLNTEAFF. Written as DNA, the CDR3 is TGTGCCGCTAGGGACTTAAACACTGAAGCTTTCTTT.